Listed here are 25 T cell receptor beta chains from one sample, sequenced in a study of blood T cell repertoires in COVID-19. Here immunoSEQ multiplex PCR was the method, and the copy in TCRdb shows in-frame clones only, minus some. The table includes some 120,000 clones, around nine tenths detected once. The sample was peripheral blood. All receptors derive from a woman aged 50 to 60 with acute or convalescent COVID-19.

The gene calls are TRBV14 and TRBJ2-3; D gene unclear. The CDR3 contains 13 residues. Per germline, CDR1 SGHDN and CDR2 FVKESK. Trimming took off 1 base at V and 4 bases at J, with 6 bases between the two ends. The CDR3 reads CASSQGAADTQYF. The CDR3 coding sequence is TGTGCCAGCAGCCAAGGCGCGGCAGATACGCAGTATTTT.

V gene TRBV25-1 combines with J gene TRBJ1-1, with 10 bases lining up with TRBD1. The CDR3 contains 16 residues. J was trimmed by 1 base and V by 1 base; bases with no gene match: 3. Germline assignment: CDR1 MGHDK and CDR2 SYGVNS. The CDR3 reads CASSEFGQGENTEAFF. CDR3 DNA: TGTGCCAGCAGTGAATTTGGACAGGGGGAGAACACTGAAGCTTTCTTT. The entire variable domain, with the rest obtained from reference TRBV25-1 and TRBJ1-1, is as follows: EADIYQTPRYLVIGTGKKITLECSQTMGHDKMYWYQQDPGMELHLIHYSYGVNSTEKGDLSSESTVSRIRTEHFPLTLESARPSHTSQYLCASSEFGQGENTEAFFGQGTRLTVV.

The chain uses TRBV5-1 and TRBJ1-2; 10 bases fit TRBD1. The CDR3 is 16 amino acids. The trim removed 4 bases at V and 5 bases at J, leaving 11 bases unmatched. Germline V gene sequence: CDR1 SGHRS, CDR2 YFSETQ. The CDR3 loop reads CASSPPGQGKEYGYTF. CDR3 coding DNA: TGCGCCAGCAGCCCACCGGGACAGGGGAAAGAGTATGGCTACACCTTC.

This CDR3 is CASSQDRGDLAGLQFF. The CDR3 coding sequence is TGCGCCAGCAGCCAAGATAGGGGAGATCTAGCGGGCCTACAGTTCTTC. V usage is TRBV4-3 and J usage is TRBJ2-1; 8 bases map to TRBD2. The junction had 14 bases not matched to a gene; V was cut back by 0 bases and J by 13 bases. Germline V gene lookup returns CDR1 LGHNA and CDR2 YSLEER. CDR3 length: 16 amino acids.

CDR3 in DNA: TGTGCCAGTTCGGGACAGGGGGTCAATCAGCCCCAGCATTTT. It encodes CASSGQGVNQPQHF. V usage is TRBV6-5 and J usage is TRBJ1-5; 11 positions agree with TRBD1. This CDR3 region has 14 residues. Germline values: CDR1 MNHEY, CDR2 SVGAGI. V trimming: 9 bases; J trimming: 3 bases; junction bases outside the gene matches: 4.

V usage is TRBV30 and J usage is TRBJ2-3; 8 nucleotides match TRBD1. With 6 bases clipped from V and 8 bases from J, the junction kept 10 bases outside the gene matches. Germline V gene sequence: CDR1 GTSNPN, CDR2 SVGIG (reference sequence). The CDR3 is 13 residues long. The CDR3 loop reads CACSPQGDGTQYF. As DNA, the CDR3 is TGTGCCTGTTCACCACAGGGGGATGGTACGCAGTATTTT.

The chain combines TRBV3-1 (or the pseudogene TRBV3-2) with TRBJ2-3; 7 bases align to TRBD2. V shed 4 bases, J shed 2 bases, and the junction held 6 bases outside the gene matches. CDR1 LGHDT and CDR2 YNNKEL come from the germline V gene (reference sequence). The CDR3 consists of 15 residues. The CDR3 reads CASSRGTTLTDTQYF. As DNA, the CDR3 is TGTGCCAGCAGCCGGGGGACTACCCTCACAGATACGCAGTATTTT.

J is TRBJ2-2 and V is TRBV7-2, with 7 nucleotides matching TRBD2. Germline V gene data show CDR1 as SGHTA and CDR2 as FQGNSA. The CDR3 extends over 15 amino acids. The V segment lost 0 bases and the J segment 7 bases; nucleotides outside the gene matches: 5. The CDR3 sequence: CASSLAGGTYGELFF. CDR3 nucleotide sequence: TGTGCCAGCAGCTTAGCGGGGGGGACTTACGGGGAGCTGTTTTTT.

This chain uses TRBV10-3 with TRBJ1-2; unclear D gene. CDR1 and CDR2 (germline): ENHRY, SYGVKD. This CDR3 is 14 amino acids long. V lost 2 bases, J lost 6 bases, and 13 bases lay in between. The CDR3 DNA follows: TGTGCCATCAGTGAGGAAAGGAGGAGCGATGGCTACACCTTC. Translation gives CAISEERRSDGYTF.

The rearrangement links TRBV5-1 to TRBJ1-5; no clear D. Per germline, CDR1 SGHRS and CDR2 YFSETQ. This CDR3 spans 15 amino acids. The V gene lost 0 bases and the J gene lost 5 bases, with 12 bases spanning the gap. The CDR3 here is CASSLVGIPDQPQHF. The DNA of the CDR3 is TGCGCCAGCAGCTTGGTGGGCATTCCCGATCAGCCCCAGCATTTT.

V usage is TRBV6-1 and J usage is TRBJ2-7; 9 positions match TRBD2. The ends lost 0 bases at V and 5 bases at J; junction bases unmatched: 2. The CDR3 totals 14 residues. Germline assignment: CDR1 MNHNS and CDR2 SASEGT. The CDR3 DNA reads TGTGCCAGCAGTGAAGCTAGCGGGGGCGACGAGCAGTACTTC. Translated, it gives CASSEASGGDEQYF.

The chain uses TRBV6-5 and TRBJ2-7; 9 nucleotides line up with TRBD2. The J segment lost 1 base and the V segment lost 6 bases, leaving 7 bases of the junction unmatched. Germline values: CDR1 MNHEY, CDR2 SVGAGI. The CDR3 is made up of 15 amino acids. Here the CDR3 reads CASRHSGGVSYEQYF. CDR3 nucleotide sequence: TGTGCCAGCAGACATAGCGGGGGTGTTTCCTACGAGCAGTACTTC.

This chain connects TRBV7-2 to TRBJ1-5, with unresolved D. Trimming cost V 5 bases and J 5 bases, with 10 bases left between them. Per the germline V gene, CDR1 is SGHTA and CDR2 is FQGNSA. CDR3 length: 13 amino acids. The CDR3 sequence: CASSTSGYQPQHF. For the CDR3, the DNA is TGTGCCAGCAGCACCAGCGGATATCAGCCCCAGCATTTT.

CDR3 amino acids: CASSTQGDQPQHF. DNA of the CDR3: TGTGCCAGTAGTACACAGGGGGACCAGCCCCAGCATTTT. This chain links TRBV19 with TRBJ1-5; 8 bases map to TRBD1. With V trimmed by 4 bases and J by 7 bases, 3 bases remained unmatched. Germline CDR1 and CDR2: LNHDA and SQIVND (reference sequence). The CDR3 runs to 13 residues.

In DNA form, the CDR3 reads TGCGCCAGCAGCTTTGGGGTAGGGCGGGCGAACACTGAAGCTTTCTTT. Its translation: CASSFGVGRANTEAFF. The chain couples TRBV5-1 to TRBJ1-1, with D hard to call. Germline V gives CDR1 SGHRS, CDR2 YFSETQ. Trimming removed 2 bases at V and 1 base at J, with 15 bases between. The CDR3 extends over 16 amino acids. The full variable domain, with the rest looked up from reference TRBV5-1 and TRBJ1-1, is KAGVTQTPRYLIKTRGQQVTLSCSPISGHRSVSWYQQTPGQGLQFLFEYFSETQRNKGNFPGRFSGRQFSNSRSEMNVSTLELGDSALYLCASSFGVGRANTEAFFGQGTRLTVV.

Notes on this clone: Distinct nucleotide sequences in the sample also encode this CDR3. The chain uses TRBV11-2 and TRBJ2-6; D not certain. The CDR3 consists of 16 residues. Germline V gene lookup returns CDR1 SGHAT and CDR2 FQNNGV. V shed 2 bases and J shed 4 bases, with 12 bases lying between them. The CDR3 reads CASSLRGSSGANVLTF. CDR3 bases: TGTGCCAGCAGCTTAAGAGGTTCCTCCGGGGCCAACGTCCTGACTTTC.

This chain joins TRBV6-6 and TRBJ2-1, with unresolved D. CDR3 length: 14 residues. Germline CDR1 MNHNY, CDR2 SVGAGI (reference sequence). V dropped 5 bases and J dropped 9 bases, with 17 bases sitting between them. This chain's CDR3 is CASSQPGPTSEQFF. The DNA for the CDR3 is TGTGCCAGCAGTCAACCGGGTCCGACGAGTGAGCAGTTCTTC.

This chain links TRBV19 with TRBJ2-7; D ambiguous. Germline V gene sequence: CDR1 LNHDA, CDR2 SQIVND (reference sequence). V dropped 5 bases and J dropped 3 bases, with 11 bases sitting between them. This CDR3 is 13 amino acids long. CDR3 region: CASSPQAFYEQYF. CDR3 bases: TGTGCCAGTAGTCCCCAGGCGTTCTACGAGCAGTACTTC.

V is TRBV30 and J is TRBJ2-1; 12 bases line up with TRBD2. This CDR3 has 16 amino acids. V lost 2 bases and J lost 4; bases outside the gene matches: 6. CDR1 and CDR2 (germline): GTSNPN, SVGIG (reference sequence). The chain's CDR3 is CAWSNPSGGGYNEQFF. The CDR3 DNA reads as TGTGCCTGGAGTAACCCTAGCGGGGGGGGGTACAATGAGCAGTTCTTC.

This chain uses TRBV10-1 with TRBJ2-5; TRBD1 is a possible D gene (6 bases). Germline V CDR1 and CDR2: WNHNN, SYGVQD (reference sequence). V dropped 2 bases and J dropped 3 bases, with 10 bases sitting between them. The CDR3 loop spans 14 amino acids. The CDR3 DNA follows: TGCGCCAGCAGTGAGGGGGGCTCTGAAGAGACCCAGTACTTC. It translates to CASSEGGSEETQYF.

This clone was detected only a few times. The chain recombines TRBV11-2 with TRBJ2-1, with TRBD2 matching 11 bases. The V gene end was trimmed by 4 bases and the J gene end by 6 bases; junction bases not matched to a gene: 2. Germline loops: CDR1 SGHAT, CDR2 FQNNGV. The CDR3 contains 14 residues. Here the CDR3 reads CASSSTSGINEQFF. As DNA, the CDR3 is TGTGCCAGCAGCTCGACTAGCGGGATCAATGAGCAGTTCTTC.

The chain couples TRBV6-5 to TRBJ1-5; tentative D call: TRBD1 (5 bases). Germline loops: CDR1 MNHEY, CDR2 SVGAGI. The CDR3 length is 13 residues. With 6 bases removed from V and 4 bases from J, the gap between germline ends came to 10 bases. Here the CDR3 reads CASRAQGNQPQHF. DNA of the CDR3: TGTGCCAGCAGAGCTCAGGGTAATCAGCCCCAGCATTTT.

The chain is built from TRBV7-8 and TRBJ1-1; 9 bases fit TRBD1. The junction had 8 bases not matched to a gene; V was cut back by 5 bases and J by 4 bases. Germline V gene data show CDR1 as SGHVS and CDR2 as FQNEAQ. This CDR3 has 15 amino acids. CDR3 region: CASSPGTGRFTEAFF. CDR3 bases: TGTGCCAGCAGCCCGGGGACAGGGAGGTTCACTGAAGCTTTCTTT.

V and J are TRBV7-2 and TRBJ1-1; tentatively, D is TRBD1 (5 bases). The CDR3 contains 13 residues. Germline V gives CDR1 SGHTA, CDR2 FQGNSA. V dropped 8 bases and J dropped 2 bases, with 12 bases sitting between them. The CDR3 sequence: CASAGGGNTEAFF. The CDR3 DNA sequence: TGTGCCAGCGCCGGGGGGGGAAACACTGAAGCTTTCTTT.

This chain joins TRBV6-5 and TRBJ1-3; 7 nucleotides agree with TRBD1. Per germline, CDR1 MNHEY and CDR2 SVGAGI. This CDR3 comprises 15 residues. Germline trimming cut 2 bases from V and 4 bases from J; bases unmatched to any gene: 5. CDR3 amino acids: CASSYRSGGGNTIYF. The CDR3 DNA is TGTGCCAGCAGTTACCGGTCAGGGGGAGGAAACACCATATATTTT.